This T cell receptor (beta chain) was found in a study of cytomegalovirus exposure and HLA in healthy donors. The donors were members of the roughly 120-subject validation cohort (separate from the approximately 670-subject first cohort). Concerning this clone itself: Its specificity is unknown.

Using immunoSEQ multiplex PCR, the repertoire was profiled, and TCRdb retains in-frame clones only, with some absent. The sample contains 55,000 to 65,000 clones, 95% of which appear only once. Regarding the study as a whole: In a later analysis, first-cohort TCR clusters were found to tend to co-occur in the approximately 120 validation repertoires.

The TCR sequence derives from a woman aged 18-29 years in good health and CMV-seropositive. The sequencing input was PBMCs.

In DNA form, the CDR3 reads TGTGCCAGCAGACCATACGACAGGGCGGACTATGGCTACACCTTC. This encodes CASRPYDRADYGYTF. This chain links TRBV7-2 with TRBJ1-2; 7 nucleotides agree with TRBD1. Germline CDR1 and CDR2: SGHTA and FQGNSA. Trimming cost V 6 bases and J 3 bases; bases outside gene matches: 10. CDR3 size: 15 residues.